A selection of T cell receptor beta chains follows, all from one sample in a study of T cell responses to AZD1222 COVID-19 vaccine. Repertoires were generated with immunoSEQ multiplex PCR, while TCRdb's copy carries only in-frame clones and drops some. The profile shows roughly 140,000 clones, 92% of them singletons. The sequencing here drew on peripheral blood, taken 28 days after the second AZD1222 dose. The origin of the receptors is an adult who received the AZD1222 COVID-19 vaccine. Each CDR3 is given with its conserved first and last residue. The D gene is left open where the match is weak. A row's size may be missing; if present it is once, few, many or a size class.

D gene	clone size	V gene	CDR3 length	J gene	CDR3 protein	CDR3 DNA
NA	NA	TRBV7-9	14	TRBJ1-1	CASSIGLTNTEAFF	TGTGCCAGCAGCATAGGACTCACGAACACTGAAGCTTTCTTT
NA	NA	TRBV9	14	TRBJ2-1	CASSPGTFNNEQFF	TGTGCCAGCAGCCCCGGGACATTCAACAATGAGCAGTTCTTC
NA	many	TRBV27	12	TRBJ2-7	CASSTGSGEQYF	TGTGCCAGCAGTACAGGGTCGGGCGAGCAGTACTTC
NA	NA	TRBV6-5	13	TRBJ1-2	CASSGQSHYGYTF	TGTGCCAGCAGCGGACAGTCCCATTATGGCTACACCTTC
TRBD1	NA	TRBV7-9	15	TRBJ2-4	CASRPMQGQGNIQYF	TGTGCCAGCAGACCAATGCAGGGACAGGGAAACATTCAGTACTTC
NA	once	TRBV30	15	TRBJ2-1	CAWGKAAPSYNEQFF	TGTGCTTGGGGGAAGGCGGCCCCGTCCTACAATGAGCAGTTCTTC
TRBD2	once	TRBV7-3	15	TRBJ2-5	CASSLLAGGQETQYF	TGTGCCAGCAGCTTACTAGCGGGGGGGCAAGAGACCCAGTACTTC
TRBD1	NA	TRBV9	14	TRBJ2-7	CASSADRGLGEQYF	TGTGCCAGCAGCGCTGACAGGGGACTCGGCGAGCAGTACTTC
NA	NA	TRBV12-3/TRBV12-4	13	TRBJ1-1	CASSSMRGTEAFF	TGTGCCAGCAGTTCGATGCGGGGCACTGAAGCTTTCTTT
NA	NA	TRBV5-1	14	TRBJ1-1	CASSLRSGNTEAFF	TGCGCCAGCAGCTTGAGGTCGGGGAACACTGAAGCTTTCTTT
NA	NA	TRBV7-2	12	TRBJ1-5	CASSLDNQPQHF	TGTGCCAGCAGCTTAGACAATCAGCCCCAGCATTTT
NA	NA	TRBV24-1	13	TRBJ2-1	CATSDHLHNEQFF	TGTGCCACCAGTGACCACTTACATAATGAGCAGTTCTTC
TRBD1	NA	TRBV29-1	12	TRBJ1-1	CSVDYQGAEAFF	TGCAGCGTTGATTATCAGGGGGCTGAAGCTTTCTTT
TRBD1	few	TRBV19	15	TRBJ2-7	CASSITGTGGNEQYF	TGTGCCAGTAGTATCACCGGGACAGGGGGTAACGAGCAGTACTTC
TRBD2	NA	TRBV6-5	16	TRBJ2-5	CASSYSTSGVRETQYF	TGTGCCAGCAGTTACTCGACTAGCGGGGTTAGAGAGACCCAGTACTTC
NA	once	TRBV19	17	TRBJ2-2	CASSRAGAAPNTGELFF	TGTGCCAGTAGTCGGGCGGGGGCGGCCCCGAACACCGGGGAGCTGTTTTTT
NA	NA	TRBV7-3	16	TRBJ1-2	CASSPSGETPNYGYTF	TGTGCCAGCAGCCCCTCAGGGGAGACTCCTAACTATGGCTACACCTTC
NA	NA	TRBV5-5	14	TRBJ1-2	CASSPVRDPYGYTF	TGTGCCAGCAGCCCTGTCCGGGACCCATATGGCTACACCTTC